This T cell receptor (beta chain) comes out of a study of shared clonotypes between healthy human individuals. Study in general: Aged between 18 and 49, the donors were two women and a few men.

Points on this clone: Its antigen is not known.

Germline V gives CDR1 SNHLY, CDR2 FYNNEI. The CDR3 is 14 residues long. The ends were cut back, 7 bases at V and 7 bases at J, with 20 bases in the middle. Overall study findings and caveats: In contrast to clonotypes shared by all four donors, non-shared clonotypes had lower generation probabilities. Rarefaction indicated that sorted-subset sequencing remained incomplete although depth was large.

TCRdb's table, derived via immunoSEQ multiplex PCR, lists solely in-frame clones and lacks some. The sample yields around 2.5 million clones, roughly 93% seen once. What was sequenced was naive CD4+ T cells from PBMCs. The subset is: CD45RA+ positively selected. The source of this sequence is a man younger than 35 in good health. Some clones in this sample may be carry-over from other donors' samples. V usage is TRBV2 and J usage is TRBJ2-7, with a possible D match to TRBD1 (6 bases). The DNA for the CDR3 is TGTGCCAGCAAAGGAGTGGACAGAGTATGGGAGCAGTACTTC. Translating gives CASKGVDRVWEQYF. The complete variable domain, with remaining parts taken from reference TRBV2 and TRBJ2-7, reads EPEVTQTPSHQVTQMGQEVILRCVPISNHLYFYWYRQILGQKVEFLVSFYNNEISEKSEIFDDQFSVERPDGSNFTLKIRSTKLEDSAMYFCASKGVDRVWEQYFGPGTRLTVT.